These 21 T cell receptor beta chains were sequenced from one sample in a study of blood T cell repertoires in COVID-19. The method was immunoSEQ multiplex PCR; TCRdb's version includes in-frame clones alone and lacks a portion of them. The sample includes 150,000 to 200,000 clones, about 88% of them seen just once. The specimen sequenced was peripheral blood. These receptors were obtained from a man between 70 and 80 years old with active or convalescent COVID-19.

The chain joins TRBV16 to TRBJ2-1, with D unresolved. The CDR3 extends over 14 amino acids. V lost 0 bases, J lost 1 base, and 4 bases lay in between. Germline lookup yields CDR1 KGHSY and CDR2 FQNENV. In nucleotides, the CDR3 is TGTGCCAGCAGCCAATCTAGTTCCTACAATGAGCAGTTCTTC. This gives the protein CASSQSSSYNEQFF.

The chain links TRBV27 to TRBJ2-1; the match to TRBD1 covers 7 bases. The CDR3 sequence is 13 residues long. Losses at the gene ends were 6 bases for V and 3 bases for J; bases not matched to a gene: 2. Germline lookup yields CDR1 MNHEY and CDR2 SMNVEV (reference sequence). The CDR3 here is CASRRQGYNEQFF. The DNA for the CDR3 is TGTGCCAGCAGACGACAGGGCTACAATGAGCAGTTCTTC.

V usage is TRBV30 and J usage is TRBJ2-3, with 9 positions matching TRBD2. V shed 2 bases and J 3 bases; nucleotides not matched to a gene: 6. Germline assignment: CDR1 GTSNPN and CDR2 SVGIG (reference sequence). This CDR3 has 15 residues. CDR3 residues: CAWSRTSAKTDTQYF. CDR3 DNA sequence: TGTGCCTGGAGTAGGACTAGCGCTAAAACAGATACGCAGTATTTT.

This clone has more than one count but fewer than ten. CDR3 nucleotides: TGTGCCAGCAGCCAGCCCTCGGGGGGCGCAACCTACGAGCAGTACTTC. Amino acid sequence: CASSQPSGGATYEQYF. The V and J genes are TRBV4-2 and TRBJ2-7; TRBD2 might be the D (7 bases). The CDR3 has 16 residues. Between the trimmed V and J ends, which lost 3 bases and 2 bases, there was a span of 17 bases. The germline gives CDR1 LGHNA, CDR2 YNFKEQ.

The chain recombines TRBV3-1 (or the pseudogene TRBV3-2) with TRBJ2-1, with 10 bases identical to TRBD1. Germline V gene sequence: CDR1 LGHDT, CDR2 YNNKEL (reference sequence). The CDR3 has 18 amino acids. Germline trimming cut 4 bases from V and 5 bases from J; bases unmatched to any gene: 14. The CDR3 here is CASSPRQGAPTSNNEQFF. CDR3 nucleotide sequence: TGTGCCAGCAGCCCTCGACAGGGGGCCCCCACTTCTAACAATGAGCAGTTCTTC.

The gene calls are TRBV7-2 and TRBJ2-4, with unresolved D. V lost 5 bases to trimming and J lost 0 bases, with 5 bases between them. Germline V gene lookup returns CDR1 SGHTA and CDR2 FQGNSA. This CDR3 region has 13 residues. CDR3 sequence: CASSPVAKNIQYF. The CDR3 nucleotides read TGTGCCAGCAGCCCAGTAGCCAAAAACATTCAGTACTTC.

The CDR3, as DNA: TGCAGCGTTAGACAGGGGCGGCTCCCCCAAGAGACCCAGTACTTC. Translation: CSVRQGRLPQETQYF. V usage is TRBV29-1 and J usage is TRBJ2-5; 8 nucleotides align to TRBD1. The CDR3 consists of 15 residues. Germline values: CDR1 SQVTM, CDR2 ANQGSEA. Trimming removed 5 bases from V and 1 base from J; junction bases left unmatched: 9.

V usage is TRBV23-1 and J usage is TRBJ2-5, with D tentatively TRBD1 (6 bases). TRBV23-1 is flagged as an ORF with uncertain function. The CDR3 is 16 amino acids. Trimming shortened V by 1 base and J by 5 bases, and 17 bases separated the two germline ends. The CDR3: CASSQLSAGVEETQYF. The CDR3 nucleotides are TGCGCCAGCAGTCAATTGTCGGCAGGGGTTGAGGAGACCCAGTACTTC.

DNA of the CDR3: TGCGCCAGCAGCTTGGGACAGACCACTACTTCTAGCACAGATACGCAGTATTTT. This gives the protein CASSLGQTTTSSTDTQYF. The chain employs TRBV5-1 and TRBJ2-3; D might be TRBD1 (5 bases). Trimming took 0 bases from V and 0 from J, leaving 17 bases between them. The CDR3 is made up of 18 amino acids. CDR1 is SGHRS, CDR2 YFSETQ, per germline.

CDR3 DNA: TGTGCCAGCAGGCCGGACAGGTCCCTCTGGAACGAGCAGTACTTC. Residues: CASRPDRSLWNEQYF. The chain recombines TRBV2 with TRBJ2-7; TRBD1 matches at 7 bases. Trimming at V came to 6 bases and at J to 5 bases, leaving 13 bases not matched to a gene. Germline assignment: CDR1 SNHLY and CDR2 FYNNEI. The CDR3 length is 15 residues. Variable domain in full (rest from reference TRBV2 and TRBJ2-7): EPEVTQTPSHQVTQMGQEVILRCVPISNHLYFYWYRQILGQKVEFLVSFYNNEISEKSEIFDDQFSVERPDGSNFTLKIRSTKLEDSAMYFCASRPDRSLWNEQYFGPGTRLTVT.

CDR3 region: CSASRGLRYEQYF. The CDR3 nucleotides are TGCAGTGCTAGTCGCGGGCTCCGCTACGAGCAGTACTTC. The chain employs TRBV20-1 and TRBJ2-7, with D tentatively TRBD2 (5 bases). This CDR3 is built from 13 residues. Trimming cost V 3 bases and J 3 bases, with 12 bases left between them. Germline assignment: CDR1 DFQATT and CDR2 SNEGSKA (reference sequence).

The V gene is TRBV11-2, the J gene TRBJ1-2, with 11 nucleotides matching TRBD1. V trimming: 4 bases; J trimming: 4 bases; junction bases outside the gene matches: 8. Germline CDR1 reads SGHAT; CDR2 reads FQNNGV. The CDR3 sequence is 16 residues long. CDR3 bases: TGTGCCAGCAGCTACTCTCCGGGACAGGGGGGCTATGGCTACACCTTC. This encodes CASSYSPGQGGYGYTF.

This chain links TRBV6-6 with TRBJ2-7; 7 bases are shared with TRBD2. The length of the CDR3 is 11 residues. Unmatched junction bases numbered 2, after V lost 8 bases and J lost 4 bases. Per the germline V gene, CDR1 is MNHNY and CDR2 is SVGAGI (reference sequence). CDR3 DNA sequence: TGTGCCAGCGGGCGGGGGTACGAGCAGTACTTC. It translates to CASGRGYEQYF.

The genes are TRBV6-5 and TRBJ1-2, with TRBD1 matching 12 bases. The CDR3 length is 14 residues. Germline-derived CDR1 and CDR2 are MNHEY and SVGAGI. Trimming took 2 bases from V and 7 from J; bases not matched to a gene: 2. The CDR3 coding sequence is TGTGCCAGCAGTTACGGGACAGGGGGCCGTGGCTACACCTTC. Its translation is CASSYGTGGRGYTF.

The CDR3 here is CSASLAAGGANTGELFF. CDR3 sequence (DNA): TGCAGTGCTAGTTTGGCAGCGGGGGGCGCGAACACCGGGGAGCTGTTTTTT. J is TRBJ2-2 and V is TRBV20-1, with 9 bases aligning to TRBD2. Losses at the gene ends were 3 bases for V and 0 bases for J; bases not matched to a gene: 8. The CDR3 has 17 residues. The germline CDR1 and CDR2 sequences are DFQATT and SNEGSKA (reference sequence).

The chain recombines TRBV7-9 with TRBJ1-6, with no clear D. The V gene lost 5 bases and the J gene lost 10 bases, with 9 bases spanning the gap. The CDR3 runs to 12 residues. Germline CDR1 is SEHNR and CDR2 is FQNEAQ (reference sequence). CDR3 sequence reads: CASSRELSPLHF. The CDR3 bases are TGTGCCAGCAGCCGGGAGTTATCACCCCTCCACTTT. Filled out from reference TRBV7-9 and TRBJ1-6, the complete variable domain reads DTGVSQNPRHKITKRGQNVTFRCDPISEHNRLYWYRQTLGQGPEFLTYFQNEAQLEKSRLLSDRFSAERPKGSFSTLEIQRTEQGDSAMYLCASSRELSPLHFGNGTRLTVT.

V is TRBV28 and J is TRBJ1-5; D may be TRBD1 (6 bases). The ends were cut back, 3 bases at V and 4 bases at J, with 13 bases in the middle. This CDR3 region has 15 residues. The germline V gene has CDR1 MDHEN and CDR2 SYDVKM. This CDR3 reads CASSFPEGGNQPQHF. The DNA for the CDR3 is TGTGCCAGCAGTTTTCCTGAAGGGGGAAATCAGCCCCAGCATTTT.

The CDR3 DNA reads as TGTGCCAGCAGCTTAGGTTGGGGGCCCCAGAATTCACCCCTCCACTTT. It codes for CASSLGWGPQNSPLHF. This chain uses TRBV7-8 with TRBJ1-6; tentatively, D is TRBD1 (6 bases). Between the trimmed V and J ends, which lost 1 base and 7 bases, there was a span of 14 bases. The CDR3 runs to 16 residues. Germline CDR1 and CDR2: SGHVS and FQNEAQ.

The V call is TRBV7-8, the J call TRBJ2-2; 10 bases are a match to TRBD1. The CDR3 is 18 residues long. From germline, CDR1 is SGHVS and CDR2 FQNEAQ. With V trimmed by 5 bases and J by 1 base, 10 bases remained unmatched. The CDR3 reads CASSKRQGAGRNTGELFF. The CDR3 nucleotides read TGTGCCAGCAGCAAGCGACAGGGGGCGGGGAGGAACACCGGGGAGCTGTTTTTT. The whole variable domain, filled in from reference TRBV7-8 and TRBJ2-2, reads GAGVSQSPRYKVAKRGQDVALRCDPISGHVSLFWYQQALGQGPEFLTYFQNEAQLDKSGLPSDRFFAERPEGSVSTLKIQRTQQEDSAVYLCASSKRQGAGRNTGELFFGEGSRLTVL.

J is TRBJ1-6 and V is TRBV10-2; D uncertain. Germline loops: CDR1 WSHSY, CDR2 SAAADI. V dropped 3 bases and J dropped 9 bases, with 9 bases sitting between them. CDR3 length: 13 amino acids. CDR3 protein: CASSDTPLSPLHF. CDR3 bases: TGCGCCAGCAGTGACACTCCCCTTTCACCCCTCCACTTT.

V and J are TRBV7-2 and TRBJ1-5; no definite D call. The germline CDR1 and CDR2 sequences are SGHTA and FQGNSA. V was pared by 1 base and J by 2 bases, with 6 bases between. CDR3 length: 14 amino acids. The chain's CDR3 is CASSLGIGNQPQHF. CDR3 bases: TGTGCCAGCAGCTTAGGCATAGGCAATCAGCCCCAGCATTTT.